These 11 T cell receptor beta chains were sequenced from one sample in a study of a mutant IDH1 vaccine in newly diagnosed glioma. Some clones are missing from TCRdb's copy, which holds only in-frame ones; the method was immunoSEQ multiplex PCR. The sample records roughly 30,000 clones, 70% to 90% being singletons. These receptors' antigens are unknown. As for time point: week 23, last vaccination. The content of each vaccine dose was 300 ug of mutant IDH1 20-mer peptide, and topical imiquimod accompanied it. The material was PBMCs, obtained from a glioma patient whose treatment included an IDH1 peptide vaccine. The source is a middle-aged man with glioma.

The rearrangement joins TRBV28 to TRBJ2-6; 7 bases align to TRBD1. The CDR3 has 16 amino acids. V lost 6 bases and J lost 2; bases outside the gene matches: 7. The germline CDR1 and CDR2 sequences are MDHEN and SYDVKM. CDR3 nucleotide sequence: TGTGCCAGCAGAGACAGGGATGAGGCTGGGGCCAACGTCCTGACTTTC. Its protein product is CASRDRDEAGANVLTF.

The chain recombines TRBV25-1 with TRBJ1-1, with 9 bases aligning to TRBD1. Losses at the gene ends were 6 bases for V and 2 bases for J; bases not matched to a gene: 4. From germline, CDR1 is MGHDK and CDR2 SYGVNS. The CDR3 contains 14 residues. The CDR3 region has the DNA TGTGCCAGCAGAAGGACAGGGGAAAACACTGAAGCTTTCTTT. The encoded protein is CASRRTGENTEAFF.

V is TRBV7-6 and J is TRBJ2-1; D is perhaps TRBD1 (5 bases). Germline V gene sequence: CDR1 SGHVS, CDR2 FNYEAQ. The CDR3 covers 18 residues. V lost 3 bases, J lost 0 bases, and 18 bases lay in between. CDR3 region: CASSFLGPSESSYNEQFF. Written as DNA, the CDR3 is TGTGCCAGCAGCTTTTTGGGGCCATCGGAGAGCTCCTACAATGAGCAGTTCTTC.

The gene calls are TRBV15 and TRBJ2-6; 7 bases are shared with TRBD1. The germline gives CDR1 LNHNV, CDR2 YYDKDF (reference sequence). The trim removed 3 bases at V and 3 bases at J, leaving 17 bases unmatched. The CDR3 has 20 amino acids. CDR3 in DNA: TGTGCCACCAGCAGCAAAAACCGGGACAGATGGTTAGGTGGGGCCAACGTCCTGACTTTC. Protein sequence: CATSSKNRDRWLGGANVLTF.

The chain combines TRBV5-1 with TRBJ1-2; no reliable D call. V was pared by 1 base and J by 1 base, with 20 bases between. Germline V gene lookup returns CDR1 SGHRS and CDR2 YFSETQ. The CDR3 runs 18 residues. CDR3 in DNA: TGCGCCAGCAGCTTGTCACCCCCCGGCGGCTTGGGTAACTATGGCTACACCTTC. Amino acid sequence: CASSLSPPGGLGNYGYTF.

CDR3 sequence reads: CASSEGGTFRTDTQYF. As DNA, the CDR3 is TGTGCCAGCAGTGAAGGGGGGACCTTTCGCACAGATACGCAGTATTTT. V and J are TRBV6-1 and TRBJ2-3; D tentatively reads TRBD1 or TRBD2 (5 bases each). The V gene's germline CDR1 is MNHNS and CDR2 SASEGT. This CDR3 is 16 amino acids long. V was trimmed by 1 base and J by 1 base, leaving 12 bases between them.

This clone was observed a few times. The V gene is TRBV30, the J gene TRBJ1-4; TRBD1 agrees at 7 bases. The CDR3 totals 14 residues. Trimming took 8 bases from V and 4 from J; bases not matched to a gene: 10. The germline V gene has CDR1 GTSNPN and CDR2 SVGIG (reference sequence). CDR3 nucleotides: TGTGCCGGAGGGGGGGGACAGCTTAATGAAAAACTGTTTTTT. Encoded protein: CAGGGGQLNEKLFF.

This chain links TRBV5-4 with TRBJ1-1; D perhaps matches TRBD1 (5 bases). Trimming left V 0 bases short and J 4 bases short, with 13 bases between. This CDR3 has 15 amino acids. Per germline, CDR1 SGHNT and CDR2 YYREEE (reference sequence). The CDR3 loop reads CASSLGQGGSTEAFF. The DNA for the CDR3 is TGTGCCAGCAGCTTGGGCCAGGGTGGAAGCACTGAAGCTTTCTTT.

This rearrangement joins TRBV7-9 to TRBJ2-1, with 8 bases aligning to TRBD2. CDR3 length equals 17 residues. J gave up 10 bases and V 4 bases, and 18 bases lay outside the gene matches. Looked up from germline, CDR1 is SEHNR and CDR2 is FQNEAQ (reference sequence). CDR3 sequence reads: CASSSPEAGVPSGEQFF. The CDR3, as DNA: TGTGCCAGCAGCTCACCCGAAGCGGGAGTCCCGTCGGGGGAGCAGTTCTTC.

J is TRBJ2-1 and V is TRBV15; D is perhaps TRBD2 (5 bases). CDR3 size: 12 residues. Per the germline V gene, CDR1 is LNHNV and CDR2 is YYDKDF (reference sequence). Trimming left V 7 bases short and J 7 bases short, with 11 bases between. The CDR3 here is CATTKRGNEQFF. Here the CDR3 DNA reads TGTGCCACCACTAAGAGAGGGAATGAGCAGTTCTTC. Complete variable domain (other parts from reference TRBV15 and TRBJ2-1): DAMVIQNPRYQVTQFGKPVTLSCSQTLNHNVMYWYQQKSSQAPKLLFHYYDKDFNNEADTPDNFQSRRPNTSFCFLDIRSPGLGDTAMYLCATTKRGNEQFFGPGTRLTVL.

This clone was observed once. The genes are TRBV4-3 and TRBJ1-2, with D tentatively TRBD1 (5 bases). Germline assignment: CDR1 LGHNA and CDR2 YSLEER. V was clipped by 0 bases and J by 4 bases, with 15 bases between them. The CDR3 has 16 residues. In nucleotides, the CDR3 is TGCGCCAGCAGCCAAGATACCCCAGGACACCGCTATGGCTACACCTTC. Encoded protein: CASSQDTPGHRYGYTF.